This T cell receptor beta chain was identified during a study of vaccination and CD4 T cells after COVID-19. This CDR3 spans 13 amino acids. The V and J ends lost 1 base and 6 bases respectively, with 13 bases between them. Germline-derived CDR1 and CDR2 are GTSNPN and SVGIG (reference sequence). The treatment was: approximately nine-day PBMC culture with coronavirus spike peptide pools or control peptides (ViraFEST assay). Sequencing of DNA taken from cultured CD4+ T cells relied on the Oncomine TCR Beta short-read assay. Extraction of genomic DNA was performed on cultured CD4+ T cells. Each CDR3 protein gets one entry after TCRdb re-called the PCR reads with MiXCR. This sample has around 20,000 distinct CDR3 sequences, with around 40% found just once. About this clonotype itself: Its target is not known.

The chain recombines TRBV30 with TRBJ2-7, with TRBD1 as a possible D gene (6 bases). The sample here was CD4+ T cells from blood, cultured in vitro, taken before SARS-CoV-2 vaccination. This sequence originates from a human donor who received a COVID-19 vaccine. The CDR3 DNA reads TGTGCCTGGAGTGCGAACAGGGTCTCCGAGCAGTACTTC. Protein: CAWSANRVSEQYF. Supplemented by reference TRBV30 and TRBJ2-7, the full variable domain reads SQTIHQWPATLVQPVGSPLSLECTVEGTSNPNLYWYRQAAGRGLQLLFYSVGIGQISSEVPQNLSASRPQDRQFILSSKKLLLSDSGFYLCAWSANRVSEQYFGPGTRLTVT.